The 27 T cell receptor beta chains in this list originate from one sample, sequenced in a study of technical replicates of blood from several donors. TCRdb keeps only in-frame clones here, not all; method: immunoSEQ multiplex PCR. The data show approximately 70,000 clones, roughly 90% seen once. Sequenced: T cells isolated from PBMCs. Receptors were obtained from a human donor in good health.

This clone was detected once. The CDR3 DNA reads as TGTGCCAGCAGCCAGGCTCCGGGACTAGTACGCAGCGAGCAGTACTTC. This sequence encodes CASSQAPGLVRSEQYF. V and J are TRBV4-2 and TRBJ2-7; the match to TRBD2 covers 8 bases. J was trimmed by 6 bases and V by 3 bases; bases with no gene match: 13. Germline V CDR1 and CDR2: LGHNA, YNFKEQ. The CDR3 has 16 residues.

The J gene is TRBJ2-7, the V gene TRBV4-3, with a tentative D call TRBD2 (6 bases). V was clipped by 1 base and J by 3 bases, with 16 bases between them. Germline CDR1 LGHNA, CDR2 YSLEER. The CDR3 has 16 amino acids. CDR3 DNA: TGCGCCAGCAGCCAAGGGAGGGGACGGGGTCACTACGAGCAGTACTTC. Its protein product is CASSQGRGRGHYEQYF.

V usage is TRBV27 and J usage is TRBJ2-3, with 14 bases aligning to TRBD2. V lost 9 bases, J lost 6 bases, and 8 bases stayed unmatched. The length of the CDR3 is 15 residues. The germline CDR1 and CDR2 sequences are MNHEY and SMNVEV (reference sequence). The CDR3 loop reads CASRLAGGPWDTQYF. Written as DNA, the CDR3 is TGTGCCAGTCGACTAGCGGGAGGGCCTTGGGATACGCAGTATTTT.

The V and J genes are TRBV15 and TRBJ2-7; D unclear. Per germline, CDR1 LNHNV and CDR2 YYDKDF (reference sequence). CDR3 size: 15 residues. Between the trimmed V and J ends, which lost 5 bases and 3 bases, there was a span of 17 bases. As DNA, the CDR3 is TGTGCCACCAGCCGAACCGCTGCCACCGGCTACGAGCAGTACTTC. Amino acid sequence: CATSRTAATGYEQYF.

The J gene is TRBJ1-1, the V gene TRBV7-9; D call uncertain. Trimming took off 5 bases at V and 3 bases at J, with 22 bases between the two ends. Germline V gene lookup returns CDR1 SEHNR and CDR2 FQNEAQ (reference sequence). The CDR3 length is 17 residues. Written as DNA, the CDR3 is TGTGCCAGCAGCCTATTCCACGAACCCGGAGGGCACACTGAAGCTTTCTTT. This encodes CASSLFHEPGGHTEAFF.

This sequence joins TRBV10-3 and TRBJ1-2; 8 nucleotides align to TRBD1. The CDR3 sequence is 14 residues long. Germline CDR1 is ENHRY and CDR2 is SYGVKD. V dropped 6 bases and J dropped 4; count of bases not matched to a gene: 7. CDR3 sequence reads: CAIRPGQGIYGYTF. CDR3 bases: TGTGCCATCAGACCTGGACAGGGAATCTATGGCTACACCTTC.

The chain couples TRBV7-2 to TRBJ1-2; 7 nucleotides align to TRBD1. The V gene's germline CDR1 is SGHTA and CDR2 FQGNSA. There are 16 residues in the CDR3. The trim removed 0 bases at V and 1 base at J, leaving 5 bases unmatched. Here the CDR3 reads CASSLAPGGLNYGYTF. The DNA of the CDR3 is TGTGCCAGCAGCTTAGCCCCAGGGGGTCTTAACTATGGCTACACCTTC.

J is TRBJ2-5 and V is TRBV4-1; tentatively, D is TRBD1 (6 bases). CDR3 size: 14 residues. Trimming pared 1 base from V and 5 bases from J, leaving 11 bases between. Germline V gives CDR1 MGHRA, CDR2 YSYEKL. CDR3 region: CASSQGARGETQYF. In nucleotides, the CDR3 is TGCGCCAGCAGCCAAGGGGCCAGGGGCGAGACCCAGTACTTC.

J is TRBJ1-2 and V is TRBV9; D possibly corresponds to TRBD1 (6 bases). CDR1 and CDR2 (germline): SGDLS, YYNGEE. The CDR3 covers 15 residues. Trimming took off 4 bases at V and 4 bases at J, with 17 bases between the two ends. The DNA of the CDR3 is TGTGCCAGCAGCCGCCTCGGCCAGGGGAGCTATGGCTACACCTTC. It is translated as CASSRLGQGSYGYTF.

This chain joins TRBV10-3 and TRBJ1-2; D gene uncertain. Trimming removed 7 bases at V and 1 base at J, with 7 bases between. This CDR3 spans 12 amino acids. Germline CDR1 and CDR2: ENHRY and SYGVKD. The CDR3 spells CAITTDNYGYTF. The CDR3 DNA reads as TGTGCCATCACTACTGATAACTATGGCTACACCTTC.

CDR3 bases: TGTGCCAGCAGTTACTTCCGAGACTCCTACGAGCAGTACTTC. It is translated as CASSYFRDSYEQYF. The chain couples TRBV6-5 to TRBJ2-7; D gene ambiguous. Per germline, CDR1 MNHEY and CDR2 SVGAGI. CDR3 length: 14 amino acids. With 1 base removed from V and 0 bases from J, the gap between germline ends came to 7 bases.

This clone was counted a few times. CDR3 protein: CASSKGAGVTEAFF. CDR3 sequence (DNA): TGTGCCAGCAGCAAAGGGGCAGGGGTCACTGAAGCTTTCTTT. The V gene is TRBV21-1, the J gene TRBJ1-1; the table's TRBD1 call for D was not verified on the DNA. TRBV21-1 is given as a pseudogene. The CDR3 length is 14 residues.

CDR3: CASSLGLGPEPDYEQYF. CDR3 in DNA: TGTGCCAGCAGCTTAGGATTGGGCCCAGAACCTGATTACGAGCAGTACTTC. The V call is TRBV7-9, the J call TRBJ2-7; D remains unclear. CDR1 SEHNR and CDR2 FQNEAQ come from the germline V gene (reference sequence). The CDR3 covers 17 residues. V was clipped by 1 base and J by 4 bases, with 20 bases between them.

This chain's CDR3 is CASSKRAGEGSRTGELFF. CDR3 nucleotides: TGCGCCAGCAGCAAAAGAGCGGGAGAGGGTTCAAGAACCGGGGAGCTGTTTTTT. The V and J genes are TRBV5-1 and TRBJ2-2, with 8 bases identical to TRBD2. The CDR3 loop spans 18 amino acids. The germline V gene has CDR1 SGHRS and CDR2 YFSETQ. J lost 5 bases, V lost 4 bases, and 16 bases had no gene match.

The chain couples TRBV6-5 to TRBJ1-1; 8 bases line up with TRBD1. Germline CDR1 reads MNHEY; CDR2 reads SVGAGI. Unmatched junction bases numbered 7, after V lost 6 bases and J lost 1 base. The CDR3 spans 15 residues. CDR3 loop: CASRLLDRGNTEAFF. CDR3 DNA sequence: TGTGCCAGCAGACTCCTTGACAGGGGGAACACTGAAGCTTTCTTT.

This clone has just a few counts. The chain uses TRBV14 and TRBJ1-5; maybe TRBD1 (5 bases). Trimming left V 3 bases short and J 7 bases short, with 7 bases between. This CDR3 spans 12 amino acids. Germline CDR1 reads SGHDN; CDR2 reads FVKESK. Written as DNA, the CDR3 is TGTGCCAGCAGCCAGGGACTGCAGCCCCAGCATTTT. This encodes CASSQGLQPQHF.

The chain carries TRBV4-3 and TRBJ2-7, with TRBD2 matching over 9 bases. Per the germline V gene, CDR1 is LGHNA and CDR2 is YSLEER. Trimming cost V 0 bases and J 6 bases; bases outside gene matches: 12. CDR3 length: 17 residues. CDR3 loop: CASSQDLASGTRGEQYF. In DNA form, the CDR3 reads TGCGCCAGCAGCCAAGACCTAGCTAGCGGGACTCGAGGCGAGCAGTACTTC.

This clone has just one count. The rearrangement joins TRBV10-3 to TRBJ1-1, with TRBD1 matching over 7 bases. The V segment lost 6 bases and the J segment 2 bases; nucleotides outside the gene matches: 9. Germline V CDR1 and CDR2: ENHRY, SYGVKD. CDR3 length: 15 residues. Here the CDR3 reads CAIRPDGTANTEAFF. In nucleotides, the CDR3 is TGTGCCATCAGGCCCGACGGGACAGCAAACACTGAAGCTTTCTTT.

This chain joins TRBV11-2 and TRBJ2-2; D is undetermined. Per the germline V gene, CDR1 is SGHAT and CDR2 is FQNNGV. CDR3 length: 16 amino acids. V dropped 5 bases and J dropped 1 base, with 14 bases sitting between them. CDR3 DNA: TGTGCCAGCAGCCCACGACACCTCCTGAACACCGGGGAGCTGTTTTTT. Its translation is CASSPRHLLNTGELFF.

The chain uses TRBV5-6 and TRBJ2-7; weak D call: TRBD2 (5 bases). The CDR3 is made up of 14 amino acids. Trimming removed 2 bases from V and 0 bases from J, with 9 bases in between. From germline, CDR1 is SGHDT and CDR2 YYEEEE. CDR3 in amino acids: CASSFGIVSYEQYF. In DNA, the CDR3 is TGTGCCAGCAGCTTCGGGATCGTCTCCTACGAGCAGTACTTC.

This sequence joins TRBV7-8 and TRBJ2-7; 10 bases fit TRBD2. J lost 9 bases, V lost 6 bases, and 14 bases had no gene match. The CDR3 runs 15 residues. Germline values: CDR1 SGHVS, CDR2 FQNEAQ. For the CDR3, the DNA is TGTGCCAGCAGTGTCCTAGCGGGAGAAGAGGTGGGGCAGTACTTC. It encodes CASSVLAGEEVGQYF. Full variable domain (missing parts from reference TRBV7-8 and TRBJ2-7): GAGVSQSPRYKVAKRGQDVALRCDPISGHVSLFWYQQALGQGPEFLTYFQNEAQLDKSGLPSDRFFAERPEGSVSTLKIQRTQQEDSAVYLCASSVLAGEEVGQYFGPGTRLTVT.

This chain uses TRBV7-8 with TRBJ2-7; D possibly corresponds to TRBD1 (6 bases). CDR1 and CDR2 from the germline V gene are SGHVS and FQNEAQ. This CDR3 spans 16 amino acids. V shed 3 bases and J shed 1 base, with 16 bases lying between them. CDR3: CASSFQTGGISYEQYF. CDR3 nucleotide sequence: TGTGCCAGCAGCTTCCAGACAGGTGGAATTTCCTACGAGCAGTACTTC.

The chain combines TRBV2 with TRBJ2-1, with no clear D. Trimming pared 4 bases from V and 8 bases from J, leaving 9 bases between. The CDR3 runs 12 residues. The germline gives CDR1 SNHLY, CDR2 FYNNEI. The CDR3 here is CASSAHFDEQFF. DNA of the CDR3: TGTGCCAGCAGTGCCCACTTCGATGAGCAGTTCTTC.

This chain joins TRBV1 and TRBJ2-7; the D call in the table, TRBD2, was not verified against the DNA. TRBV1 is deemed a pseudogene. The CDR3 spans 16 residues. CDR3 DNA: TGCACCAGCAGCCACAGGATTAGCGGGAGTCCCTACGAGCAGTACTTC. Its translation: CTSSHRISGSPYEQYF.

The chain couples TRBV11-2 to TRBJ2-7; D remains unclear. CDR3 length: 12 amino acids. Germline V gene sequence: CDR1 SGHAT, CDR2 FQNNGV. Trimming took 4 bases from V and 3 from J, leaving 7 bases between them. The CDR3 sequence is CASSYTVYEQYF. CDR3 bases: TGTGCCAGCAGCTATACAGTCTACGAGCAGTACTTC.

The rearrangement uses TRBV5-8 and TRBJ2-3, with 7 bases identical to TRBD1. Unmatched junction bases numbered 1, after V lost 2 bases and J lost 1 base. CDR1 and CDR2 from the germline V gene are SGHTS and YDEGEE. The CDR3 totals 14 residues. CDR3 protein: CASSFGTGTDTQYF. Here the CDR3 DNA reads TGTGCCAGCAGCTTTGGGACAGGCACAGATACGCAGTATTTT.

The chain employs TRBV7-3 and TRBJ2-7; tentative D call: TRBD2 (5 bases). The CDR3 extends over 15 amino acids. In germline, CDR1 is SGHTA, CDR2 FQGTGA. The V and J ends lost 1 base and 0 bases respectively, with 10 bases between them. The CDR3: CASSLRAESSYEQYF. The CDR3 nucleotides are TGTGCCAGCAGCTTAAGAGCGGAGAGCTCCTACGAGCAGTACTTC.